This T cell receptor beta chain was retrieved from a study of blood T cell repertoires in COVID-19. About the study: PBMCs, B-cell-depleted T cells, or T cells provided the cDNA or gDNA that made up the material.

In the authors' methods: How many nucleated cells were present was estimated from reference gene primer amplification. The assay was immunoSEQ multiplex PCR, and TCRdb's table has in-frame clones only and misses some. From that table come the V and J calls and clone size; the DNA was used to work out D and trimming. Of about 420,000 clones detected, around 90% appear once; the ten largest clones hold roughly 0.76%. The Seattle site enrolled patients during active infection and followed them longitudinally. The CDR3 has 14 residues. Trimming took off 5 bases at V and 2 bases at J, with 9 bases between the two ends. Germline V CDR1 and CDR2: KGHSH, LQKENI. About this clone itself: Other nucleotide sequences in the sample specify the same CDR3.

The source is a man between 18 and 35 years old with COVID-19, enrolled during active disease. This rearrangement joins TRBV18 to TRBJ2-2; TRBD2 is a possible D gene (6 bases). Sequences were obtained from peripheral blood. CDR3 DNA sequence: TGTGCCAGCTCATCTGGACTAAACACCGGGGAGCTGTTTTTT. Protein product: CASSSGLNTGELFF.